The present T cell receptor beta chain was sequenced within a study of T cell repertoires in cytomegalovirus infection. For the study at large: HLA-C-restricted CMV epitopes, recently identified, and well-studied HLA-B-restricted ones were used by the study. Evidence of both CMV infection and a matching HLA type came from public TCR beta signatures.

A single record per CDR3 protein comes from TCRdb applying MiXCR to the reads. Of fewer than 1,000,000 distinct CDR3 sequences in the sample, more than 25% were seen once. Study-level results: CMV-specific TCR beta clonotypes restricted by HLA-C were the ones dominating the ex vivo response.

Germline-derived CDR1 and CDR2 are ENHRY and SYGVKD. This CDR3 spans 12 amino acids. The V end lost 2 bases, the J end lost 9 bases, and 8 bases lay between the germline ends. Details on this clonotype: Its antigen is still unknown.

The chain couples TRBV10-3 to TRBJ1-3; D not resolved. The source is a human donor in good health (CMV status not recorded). Some clones in this sample may be carry-over from other donors' samples. The sequences come from cultured CD8+ T cells from PBMCs, collected from culture after CMV antigen stimulation. The CDR3 region is CAISERDRTIYF. The CDR3 DNA sequence: TGTGCCATCAGTGAGAGGGATCGCACCATATATTTT.